This entry lists 16 T cell receptor beta chains sequenced from one sample in a study of blood T cell repertoires in COVID-19. Only in-frame clones appear in the TCRdb table, and some are missing; sequencing was by immunoSEQ multiplex PCR. Among 100,000 to 150,000 clones listed, roughly 84% were seen once. The sequencing input was peripheral blood. Receptors originate from an elderly woman with acute or convalescent COVID-19.

The chain joins TRBV13 to TRBJ1-2, with 8 nucleotides matching TRBD1. Per germline, CDR1 PRHDT and CDR2 FYEKMQ (reference sequence). After removal of 5 bases from V and 7 bases from J, the junction contained 9 bases not matched to a gene. CDR3 length: 14 amino acids. The DNA for the CDR3 is TGTGCCAGCAGCCCGGGACAGGATTTATCTGGCTACACCTTC. Its translation is CASSPGQDLSGYTF.

The rearrangement joins TRBV19 to TRBJ1-1, with D maybe TRBD1 (6 bases). The CDR3 has 15 amino acids. Trimming stripped 1 base from V and 4 bases from J, with 13 bases between. CDR1 is LNHDA, CDR2 SQIVND, per germline (reference sequence). The CDR3 loop is CASSIARGIGTEAFF. In nucleotides, the CDR3 is TGTGCCAGTAGTATAGCTAGGGGGATCGGCACTGAAGCTTTCTTT.

The chain joins TRBV5-4 to TRBJ2-5; a possible D gene is TRBD1 (6 bases). CDR1 and CDR2 (germline): SGHNT, YYREEE (reference sequence). V gave up 3 bases and J gave up 0 bases, with 9 bases separating them. This CDR3 is built from 14 residues. The CDR3 DNA is TGTGCCAGCAGCTCCGGACAGAACCAAGAGACCCAGTACTTC. Translation: CASSSGQNQETQYF. The full variable domain, rest sourced from reference TRBV5-4 and TRBJ2-5, is ETGVTQSPTHLIKTRGQQVTLRCSSQSGHNTVSWYQQALGQGPQFIFQYYREEENGRGNFPPRFSGLQFPNYSSELNVNALELDDSALYLCASSSGQNQETQYFGPGTRLLVL.

This clone showed up just a few times. The V and J genes are TRBV3-1 (or the pseudogene TRBV3-2) and TRBJ1-2; maybe TRBD1 (5 bases). V was clipped by 6 bases and J by 1 base, with 15 bases between them. The CDR3 contains 15 residues. Germline CDR1 LGHDT, CDR2 YNNKEL (reference sequence). The CDR3 coding sequence is TGTGCCAGCAGTAATAAAGGGGTTCTTAACTATGGCTACACCTTC. This codes for CASSNKGVLNYGYTF.

This sequence joins TRBV7-9 and TRBJ2-7; 8 bases match TRBD1. CDR3 length: 15 residues. V was pared by 4 bases and J by 1 base, with 6 bases of the junction left unmatched. Germline lookup yields CDR1 SEHNR and CDR2 FQNEAQ (reference sequence). This CDR3 reads CASSSTGDHSYEQYF. DNA of the CDR3: TGTGCCAGCAGCTCGACAGGGGACCATTCCTACGAGCAGTACTTC.

This chain uses TRBV12-5 with TRBJ2-7; D is perhaps TRBD1 (6 bases). Germline CDR1 and CDR2: LGHNT and FRNRAP. The CDR3 has 15 residues. V lost 7 bases to trimming and J lost 1 base, with 17 bases between them. As DNA, the CDR3 is TGTGCTAGTGCATCCGGGACACCGATATCCTACGAGCAGTACTTC. It is translated as CASASGTPISYEQYF. Complete variable domain (other parts from reference TRBV12-5 and TRBJ2-7): DARVTQTPRHKVTEMGQEVTMRCQPILGHNTVFWYRQTMMQGLELLAYFRNRAPLDDSGMPKDRFSAEMPDATLATLKIQPSEPRDSAVYFCASASGTPISYEQYFGPGTRLTVT.

The chain recombines TRBV18 with TRBJ2-7, with 12 bases that match TRBD1. Trimming removed 3 bases from V and 4 bases from J; junction bases left unmatched: 4. The CDR3 is 15 residues long. Germline V lookup: CDR1 KGHSH, CDR2 LQKENI. The CDR3 region is CASSPRDRGQYEQYF. The CDR3 DNA sequence: TGTGCCAGCTCACCCCGGGACAGGGGGCAGTACGAGCAGTACTTC.

The V and J genes are TRBV2 and TRBJ1-1; no definite D call. CDR1 and CDR2 from the germline V gene are SNHLY and FYNNEI. The CDR3 is 14 amino acids. The germline V and J ends were trimmed by 6 bases and 4 bases, with 15 bases remaining between them. CDR3 sequence reads: CASRAQVVGTEAFF. CDR3 sequence (DNA): TGTGCCAGCAGAGCCCAGGTGGTGGGCACTGAAGCTTTCTTT. Combining the CDR3 with reference TRBV2 and TRBJ1-1 gives the whole variable domain EPEVTQTPSHQVTQMGQEVILRCVPISNHLYFYWYRQILGQKVEFLVSFYNNEISEKSEIFDDQFSVERPDGSNFTLKIRSTKLEDSAMYFCASRAQVVGTEAFFGQGTRLTVV.

V is TRBV19 and J is TRBJ1-2, with D perhaps matching TRBD1 (6 bases). CDR3 length: 13 residues. Between the trimmed V and J ends, which lost 6 bases and 2 bases, there was a span of 10 bases. Germline CDR1 and CDR2: LNHDA and SQIVND (reference sequence). The CDR3 sequence: CASRTTGNYGYTF. Here the CDR3 DNA reads TGTGCCAGTAGGACTACAGGGAACTATGGCTACACCTTC.

The chain has TRBV11-2 and TRBJ1-2, with 7 bases that match TRBD1. Germline trimming cut 5 bases from V and 8 bases from J; bases unmatched to any gene: 5. This CDR3 is 12 amino acids long. The germline CDR1 and CDR2 sequences are SGHAT and FQNNGV. The CDR3 nucleotides read TGTGCCAGCAGCACGACAGGGAGCGGCTACACCTTC. This sequence encodes CASSTTGSGYTF.

The chain carries TRBV13 and TRBJ2-5; D may be TRBD1 (6 bases). CDR1 is PRHDT, CDR2 FYEKMQ, per germline (reference sequence). The CDR3 loop spans 14 amino acids. V lost 5 bases, J lost 1 base, and 11 bases lay in between. The CDR3 nucleotides read TGTGCCAGCAGCCCGGGACACATCCAAGAGACCCAGTACTTC. Amino acid sequence: CASSPGHIQETQYF.

The chain joins TRBV19 to TRBJ1-5; 7 bases match TRBD1. The CDR3 loop spans 16 amino acids. CDR1 and CDR2 from the germline V gene are LNHDA and SQIVND (reference sequence). The trim removed 1 base at V and 4 bases at J, leaving 7 bases unmatched. Written as DNA, the CDR3 is TGTGCCAGTAGTATAGGTTTTACAGGGGCTAATCAGCCCCAGCATTTT. Protein: CASSIGFTGANQPQHF.

This clone occurred a few times. The rearrangement uses TRBV6-5 and TRBJ1-1; TRBD1 might be the D (5 bases). The germline gives CDR1 MNHEY, CDR2 SVGAGI. This CDR3 contains 14 residues. The V end was cut by 2 bases, the J end by 4 bases, with 11 bases between. The CDR3 sequence: CASSYDHRSTEAFF. For the CDR3, the DNA is TGTGCCAGCAGTTACGACCACAGGAGCACTGAAGCTTTCTTT.

This clone has more than one count but fewer than ten. The CDR3 loop is CASSSGLGFNQPQHF. Written as DNA, the CDR3 is TGTGCCAGCAGCAGCGGACTGGGGTTTAATCAGCCCCAGCATTTT. The rearrangement uses TRBV7-9 and TRBJ1-5; no firm D call. The germline V gene has CDR1 SEHNR and CDR2 FQNEAQ (reference sequence). This CDR3 has 15 residues. Deletions cut 5 bases from V and 4 bases from J, with 15 bases between.

V usage is TRBV4-3 and J usage is TRBJ2-7; D is possibly TRBD1 (6 bases). Germline V gives CDR1 LGHNA, CDR2 YSLEER. The V gene lost 4 bases and the J gene lost 2 bases, with 15 bases spanning the gap. The CDR3 has 15 residues. This CDR3 reads CASSLGTQGPYEQYF. The CDR3 DNA is TGCGCCAGCAGCCTAGGTACACAGGGACCCTACGAGCAGTACTTC.

V is TRBV18 and J is TRBJ1-5; 9 bases are shared with TRBD1. In germline, CDR1 is KGHSH, CDR2 LQKENI. This CDR3 comprises 15 residues. J lost 4 bases, V lost 6 bases, and 7 bases had no gene match. The CDR3 sequence is CASSPTGGGNQPQHF. In nucleotides, the CDR3 is TGTGCCAGCTCCCCGACAGGGGGTGGAAATCAGCCCCAGCATTTT.